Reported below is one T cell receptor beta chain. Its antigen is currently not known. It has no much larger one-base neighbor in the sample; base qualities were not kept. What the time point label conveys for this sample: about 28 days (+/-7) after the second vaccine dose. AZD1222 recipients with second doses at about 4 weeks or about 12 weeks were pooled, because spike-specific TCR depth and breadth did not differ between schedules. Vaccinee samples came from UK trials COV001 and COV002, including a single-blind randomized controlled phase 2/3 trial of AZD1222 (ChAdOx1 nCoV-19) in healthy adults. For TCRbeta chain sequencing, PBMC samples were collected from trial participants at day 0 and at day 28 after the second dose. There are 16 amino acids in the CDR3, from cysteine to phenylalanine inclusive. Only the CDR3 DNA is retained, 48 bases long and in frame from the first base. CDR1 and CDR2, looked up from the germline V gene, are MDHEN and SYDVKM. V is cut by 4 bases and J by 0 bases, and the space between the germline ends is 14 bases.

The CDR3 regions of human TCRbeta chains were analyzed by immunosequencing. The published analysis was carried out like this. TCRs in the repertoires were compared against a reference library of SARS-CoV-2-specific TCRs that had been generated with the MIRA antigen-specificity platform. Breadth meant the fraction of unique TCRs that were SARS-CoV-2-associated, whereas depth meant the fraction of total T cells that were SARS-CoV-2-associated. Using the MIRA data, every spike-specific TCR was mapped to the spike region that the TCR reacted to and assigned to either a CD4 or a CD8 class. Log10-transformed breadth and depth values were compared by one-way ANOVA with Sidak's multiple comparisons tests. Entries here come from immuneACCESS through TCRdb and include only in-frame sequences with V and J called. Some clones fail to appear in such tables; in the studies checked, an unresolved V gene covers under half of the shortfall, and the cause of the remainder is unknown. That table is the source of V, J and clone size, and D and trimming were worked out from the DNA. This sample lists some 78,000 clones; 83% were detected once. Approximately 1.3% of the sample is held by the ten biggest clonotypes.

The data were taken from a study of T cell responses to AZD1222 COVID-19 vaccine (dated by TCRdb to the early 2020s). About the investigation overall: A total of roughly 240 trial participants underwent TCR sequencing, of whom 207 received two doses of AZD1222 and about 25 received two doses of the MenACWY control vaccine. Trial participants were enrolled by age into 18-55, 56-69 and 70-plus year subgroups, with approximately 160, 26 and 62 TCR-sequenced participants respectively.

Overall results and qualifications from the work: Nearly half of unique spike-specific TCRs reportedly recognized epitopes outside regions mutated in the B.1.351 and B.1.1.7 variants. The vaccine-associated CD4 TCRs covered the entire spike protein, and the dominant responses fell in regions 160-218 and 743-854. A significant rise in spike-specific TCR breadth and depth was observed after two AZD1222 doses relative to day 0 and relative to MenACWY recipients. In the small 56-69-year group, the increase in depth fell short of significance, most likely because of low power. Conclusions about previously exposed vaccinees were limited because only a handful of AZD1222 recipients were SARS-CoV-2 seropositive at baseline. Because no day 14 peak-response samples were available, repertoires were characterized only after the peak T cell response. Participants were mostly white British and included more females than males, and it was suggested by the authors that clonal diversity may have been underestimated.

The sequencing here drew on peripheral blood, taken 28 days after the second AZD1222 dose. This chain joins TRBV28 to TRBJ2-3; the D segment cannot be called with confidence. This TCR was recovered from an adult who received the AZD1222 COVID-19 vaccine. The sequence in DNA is TGTGCCAGCAGTTCCAACCTCCAGACTAGCACAGATACGCAGTATTTT. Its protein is CASSSNLQTSTDTQYF. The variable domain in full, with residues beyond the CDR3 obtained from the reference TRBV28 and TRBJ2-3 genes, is DVKVTQSSRYLVKRTGEKVFLECVQDMDHENMFWYRQDPGLGLRLIYFSYDVKMKEKGDIPEGYSVSREKKERFSLILESASTNQTSMYLCASSSNLQTSTDTQYFGPGTRLTVL.